The 11 T cell receptor beta chains listed next were all sequenced from one sample in a study of identifying expanded T cells in peripheral blood. Using immunoSEQ multiplex PCR, the repertoire was profiled, and TCRdb retains in-frame clones only, with some absent. The table lists approximately 85,000 clones, 85% to 90% of them singletons, with around 20% in the top ten. Sequenced sample: blood. All receptors derive from a person aged 18-69 years in good health.

This clone was counted only a few times. The chain couples TRBV29-1 to TRBJ1-1; 7 bases are shared with TRBD1. This CDR3 region has 17 residues. Germline lookup yields CDR1 SQVTM and CDR2 ANQGSEA. In DNA, the CDR3 is TGCAGTATCCAGGGGGGCAGCACCAATTTCATGAACACTGAAGCTTTCTTT. It codes for CSIQGGSTNFMNTEAFF.

This chain connects TRBV6-5 to TRBJ1-4; a possible D gene is TRBD1 (5 bases). Per germline, CDR1 MNHEY and CDR2 SVGAGI. The CDR3 covers 13 residues. V gave up 8 bases and J gave up 0 bases, with 7 bases separating them. In DNA form, the CDR3 reads TGTGCCAGCGGAGGGGCAACTAATGAAAAACTGTTTTTT. Translation: CASGGATNEKLFF.

The V and J genes are TRBV7-2 and TRBJ2-5; 9 positions match TRBD2. The CDR3 length is 15 residues. The germline V gene has CDR1 SGHTA and CDR2 FQGNSA. Trimming took 1 base from V and 5 from J; bases not matched to a gene: 5. DNA for the CDR3: TGTGCCAGCAGCTTAGGCGGGGGGGGCGGTGAGACCCAGTACTTC. Translation gives CASSLGGGGGETQYF. Full variable domain (remainder filled in from reference TRBV7-2 and TRBJ2-5): GAGVSQSPSNKVTEKGKDVELRCDPISGHTALYWYRQSLGQGLEFLIYFQGNSAPDKSGLPSDRFSAERTGGSVSTLTIQRTQQEDSAVYLCASSLGGGGGETQYFGPGTRLLVL.

V gene TRBV5-6 combines with J gene TRBJ1-6, with 7 nucleotides matching TRBD1. Germline assignment: CDR1 SGHDT and CDR2 YYEEEE. CDR3 length equals 16 residues. Trimming took 0 bases from V and 8 from J; bases not matched to a gene: 8. CDR3 bases: TGTGCCAGCAGCTTGGTGAGCAGGGGGATAGATTCACCCCTCCACTTT. Translated, it gives CASSLVSRGIDSPLHF.

This rearrangement joins TRBV7-2 to TRBJ1-1, with a weak D call TRBD1 (6 bases). V was trimmed by 1 base and J by 1 base, leaving 10 bases between them. Per germline, CDR1 SGHTA and CDR2 FQGNSA. CDR3 length: 15 residues. The CDR3 DNA follows: TGTGCCAGCAGCTTAGGAGGGACATCGAACACTGAAGCTTTCTTT. It specifies CASSLGGTSNTEAFF.

CDR3 in amino acids: CASSPRIQETQYF. The DNA of the CDR3 is TGTGCCAGCTCTCCGCGGATACAAGAGACCCAGTACTTC. V gene TRBV5-5 combines with J gene TRBJ2-5; D gene unclear. The CDR3 spans 13 residues. Germline V lookup: CDR1 SGHKS, CDR2 YYEKEE (reference sequence). V shed 7 bases and J shed 2 bases, with 12 bases lying between them.

The gene calls are TRBV19 and TRBJ2-5; no reliable D call. The CDR3 totals 13 residues. CDR1 is LNHDA and CDR2 is SQIVND in the germline V gene (reference sequence). Trimming took 4 bases from V and 2 from J, leaving 8 bases between them. CDR3 protein: CASSTLGQETQYF. CDR3 bases: TGTGCCAGTAGTACTCTCGGACAAGAGACCCAGTACTTC.

This clone was recorded only once. The rearrangement links TRBV2 to TRBJ2-5; D may correspond to TRBD1 or TRBD2 (5 bases each). The V end was cut by 7 bases, the J end by 5 bases, with 17 bases between. Germline CDR1 is SNHLY and CDR2 is FYNNEI. The CDR3 is 14 residues long. The CDR3 loop is CASKWGPPTETQYF. The CDR3 nucleotides read TGTGCCAGCAAGTGGGGACCTCCAACGGAGACCCAGTACTTC. Combining the CDR3 with reference TRBV2 and TRBJ2-5 gives the whole variable domain EPEVTQTPSHQVTQMGQEVILRCVPISNHLYFYWYRQILGQKVEFLVSFYNNEISEKSEIFDDQFSVERPDGSNFTLKIRSTKLEDSAMYFCASKWGPPTETQYFGPGTRLLVL.

The chain recombines TRBV28 with TRBJ1-3, with D unclear. V was clipped by 5 bases and J by 0 bases, with 14 bases between them. Germline-derived CDR1 and CDR2 are MDHEN and SYDVKM. The CDR3 extends over 16 amino acids. CDR3 amino acids: CASSPPGFDSGNTIYF. CDR3 in DNA: TGTGCCAGCAGTCCCCCGGGATTTGACTCTGGAAACACCATATATTTT.

This clone was seen just once. The rearrangement uses TRBV5-6 and TRBJ2-1; D unclear. Deletions cut 1 base from V and 7 bases from J, with 12 bases between. The germline V gene has CDR1 SGHDT and CDR2 YYEEEE. CDR3 length: 14 amino acids. CDR3 bases: TGTGCCAGCAGCTTGTTCCTCCCCTCAAATGAGCAGTTCTTC. Its translation: CASSLFLPSNEQFF.

J is TRBJ2-2 and V is TRBV7-9, with 7 bases lining up with TRBD2. After removal of 2 bases from V and 5 bases from J, the junction contained 2 bases not matched to a gene. This CDR3 has 14 amino acids. CDR1 is SEHNR, CDR2 FQNEAQ, per germline (reference sequence). DNA for the CDR3: TGTGCCAGCAGCTTAACAGCGGGGACCGGGGAGCTGTTTTTT. It specifies CASSLTAGTGELFF.